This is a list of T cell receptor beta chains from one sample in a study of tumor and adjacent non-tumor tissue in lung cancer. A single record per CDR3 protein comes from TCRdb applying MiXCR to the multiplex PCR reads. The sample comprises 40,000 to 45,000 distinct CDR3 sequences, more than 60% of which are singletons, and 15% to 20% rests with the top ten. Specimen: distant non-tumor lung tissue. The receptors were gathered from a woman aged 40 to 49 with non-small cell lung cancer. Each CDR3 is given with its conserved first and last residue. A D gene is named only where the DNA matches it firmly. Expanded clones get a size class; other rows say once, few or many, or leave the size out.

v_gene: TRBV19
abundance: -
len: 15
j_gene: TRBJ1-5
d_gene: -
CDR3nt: TGTGCCAGTACCCCGGGGGTCTATAGCAATCAGCCCCAGCATTTT
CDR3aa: CASTPGVYSNQPQHF

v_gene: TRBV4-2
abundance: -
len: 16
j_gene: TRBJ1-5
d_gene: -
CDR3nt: TGTGCCAGCGGCCACCCTAGCGGGGGTAGCACAGATACGCAGCATTTT
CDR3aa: CASGHPSGGSTDTQHF

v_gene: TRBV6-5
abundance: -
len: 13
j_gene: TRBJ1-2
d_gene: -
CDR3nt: TGTGCCAGCAGTCCTCGTCCCTCACAGAGGTACACCTTC
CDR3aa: CASSPRPSQRYTF

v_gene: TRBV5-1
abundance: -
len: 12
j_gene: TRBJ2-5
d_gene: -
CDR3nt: TGCGCCAGCAGCTTGGACCAAGAGACCCAGTACTTC
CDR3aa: CASSLDQETQYF

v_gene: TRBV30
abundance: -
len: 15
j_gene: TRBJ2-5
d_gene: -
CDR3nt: TGCGCCTGGAACTCATATGAACTTCGTAGGGGGACTCAGTACTTC
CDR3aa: CAWNSYELRRGTQYF

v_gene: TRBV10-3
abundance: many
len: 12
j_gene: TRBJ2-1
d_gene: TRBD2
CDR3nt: TGTGCCATCAGTGGGGGGGGTAATGAGCAGTTCTTC
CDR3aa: CAISGGGNEQFF

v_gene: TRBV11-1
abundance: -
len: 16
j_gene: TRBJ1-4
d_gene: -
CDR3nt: TGTGAAAGCAGCTTAGACTACGAGACAGGAGCCGAAAAACTGTTTTTT
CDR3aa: CESSLDYETGAEKLFF

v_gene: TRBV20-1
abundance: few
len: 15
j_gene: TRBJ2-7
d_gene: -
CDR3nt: TGCAGTCTTTTTTTTCCCAACGGGAGTAAGCACGAGCAGTACTTC
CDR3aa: CSLFFPNGSKHEQYF

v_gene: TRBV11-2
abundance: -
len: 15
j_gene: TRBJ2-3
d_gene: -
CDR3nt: TGTGCCAGCAGCTTGGGGGCGGGGCCGACAGATAAGCAGTATTTT
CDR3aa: CASSLGAGPTDKQYF

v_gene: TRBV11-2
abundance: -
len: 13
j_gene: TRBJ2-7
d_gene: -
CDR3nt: TGTGCCAGCCGTCGGTTTCCCTTCTACGAGCAGTGCTTC
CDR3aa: CASRRFPFYEQCF

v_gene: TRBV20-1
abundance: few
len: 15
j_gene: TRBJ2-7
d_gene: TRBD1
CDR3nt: TGCAGTGCTAGAGATCCAGGACAGGGCTCCTACGAGCAGTACTTC
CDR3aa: CSARDPGQGSYEQYF

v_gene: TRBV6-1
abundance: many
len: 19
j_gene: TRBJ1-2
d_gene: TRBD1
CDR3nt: TGTGCCAGCAGTGAAGACGAGGCGGGGACAGGGGCCACTAACTATGGCTACACCTTC
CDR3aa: CASSEDEAGTGATNYGYTF

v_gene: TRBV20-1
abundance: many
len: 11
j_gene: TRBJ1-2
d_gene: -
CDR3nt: TGCAGTGCTAGAAAGGGGGATGGCTACACCTTC
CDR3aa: CSARKGDGYTF

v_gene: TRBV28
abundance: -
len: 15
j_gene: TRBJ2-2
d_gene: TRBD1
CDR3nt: TGTACCAGCAGGGGACAGGGGGCTAACACCGGGGAGCTGTTTTTT
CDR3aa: CTSRGQGANTGELFF

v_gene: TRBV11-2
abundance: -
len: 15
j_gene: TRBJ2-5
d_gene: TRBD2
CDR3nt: TGTGCCAACAGCCTAGGACCGGCGGGGGGGGAGACCCAGTACTTC
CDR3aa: CANSLGPAGGETQYF

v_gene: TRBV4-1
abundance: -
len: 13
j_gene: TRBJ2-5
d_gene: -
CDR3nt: TGCCCCAGCAGCCAATGGCGGGGAGAGGCCCAGTACTTC
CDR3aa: CPSSQWRGEAQYF

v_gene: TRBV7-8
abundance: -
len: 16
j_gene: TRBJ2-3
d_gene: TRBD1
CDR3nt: TGTGCCAGCAGCCTCCGACAGGGGTCAAACACAGATGCGCAGTATTTT
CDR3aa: CASSLRQGSNTDAQYF

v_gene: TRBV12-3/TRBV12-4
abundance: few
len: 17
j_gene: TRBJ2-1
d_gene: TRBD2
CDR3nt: TGTGCCAGCAGTTCCCGGGGGGGGGCTAGCTCCTACAATGAGCAGCTCTTC
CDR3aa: CASSSRGGASSYNEQLF